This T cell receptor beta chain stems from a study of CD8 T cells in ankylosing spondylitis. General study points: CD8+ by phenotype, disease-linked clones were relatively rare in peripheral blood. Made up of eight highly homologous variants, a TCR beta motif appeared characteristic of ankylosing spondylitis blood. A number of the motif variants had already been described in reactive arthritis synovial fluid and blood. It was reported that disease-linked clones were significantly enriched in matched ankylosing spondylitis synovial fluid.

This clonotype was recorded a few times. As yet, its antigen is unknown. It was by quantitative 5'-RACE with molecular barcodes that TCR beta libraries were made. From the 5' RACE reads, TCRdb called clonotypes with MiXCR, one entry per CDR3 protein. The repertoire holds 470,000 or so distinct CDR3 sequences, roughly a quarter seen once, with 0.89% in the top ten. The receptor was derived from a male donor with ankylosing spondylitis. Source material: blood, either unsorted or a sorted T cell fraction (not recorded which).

The DNA for the CDR3 is TGCGCCAGCAGCGTGGACAGGGCGGATTCACCCCTCCACTTT. It specifies CASSVDRADSPLHF. The chain couples TRBV5-1 to TRBJ1-6, with 8 positions matching TRBD1. The CDR3 totals 14 residues. CDR1 and CDR2 (germline): SGHRS, YFSETQ. V was pared by 4 bases and J by 8 bases, with 5 bases of the junction left unmatched. The full variable domain, in which reference TRBV5-1 and TRBJ1-6 provide the parts outside the CDR3, is KAGVTQTPRYLIKTRGQQVTLSCSPISGHRSVSWYQQTPGQGLQFLFEYFSETQRNKGNFPGRFSGRQFSNSRSEMNVSTLELGDSALYLCASSVDRADSPLHFGNGTRLTVT.